This T cell receptor beta chain was profiled in a study of blood T cell repertoires in COVID-19. Whole-study context: There were acute and convalescent COVID-19 samples, and they came from the United States, Italy and Spain. T cells, B-cell-depleted T cells, or PBMCs provided the cDNA or gDNA that served as material.

Enrollees, roughly 18 to 89 years old, lived in 24 US areas. The data were produced by immunoSEQ multiplex PCR, yet TCRdb's version contains in-frame clones alone and is incomplete. In the table there are more than 110,000 clones, roughly 84% of which are singletons. V dropped 5 bases and J dropped 4 bases, with 27 bases sitting between them. Germline CDR1 and CDR2: SEHNR and FQNEAQ (reference sequence). The CDR3 is 19 amino acids. The chain employs TRBV7-9 and TRBJ1-5; a possible D gene is TRBD1 (6 bases). This clonotype was obtained from a man aged 35 to 55 with acute COVID-19. The specimen was PBMCs or T cells enriched from blood (not recorded which). CDR3 nucleotides: TGTGCCAGCAGCCTTGGACAGTCGGAGGCGGGTTCCGAAAATCAGCCCCAGCATTTT. Protein: CASSLGQSEAGSENQPQHF.